Given below is one TCR beta chain in context. What antigen it recognizes has not been identified. Base qualities are missing; no much larger clone stands one base away. The trial excluded patients who had a history of autoimmune disease or who were on systemic immunosuppression. In every dose cohort, peripheral blood was drawn for TCR sequencing at baseline, cycle 4 day 1, and cycle 7 day 1. The samples were taken from a phase I, first-in-human, multicenter, open-label dose-escalation trial of ivuxolimab. Adults with locally advanced or metastatic head and neck squamous cell, hepatocellular, melanoma or renal cell carcinoma were enrolled in the trial. Before TCR sequencing, CD4+ T cells and CD8+ T cells were sorted from peripheral blood as separate populations. This sample is part of a study of OX40 agonist ivuxolimab in advanced cancers. Study-wide context: Ivuxolimab was an agonistic, fully human IgG2 monoclonal antibody directed against OX40 (CD134), a costimulatory receptor. Of the roughly 50 dose-escalation patients, hepatocellular carcinoma was present in 19, melanoma in approximately 15, renal cell carcinoma in 9 and head and neck cancer in 9. The purpose of peripheral TCRbeta sequencing was to test whether ivuxolimab changed TCR sequence diversity and led to clonal T-cell expansion. The monotherapy dose-escalation portion (N of about 50 patients) of the phase I ivuxolimab trial is reported in the paper. Patients were allowed to have had prior anti-PD-1, anti-PD-L1 or anti-CTLA-4 therapy, and more than 30% of the dose-escalation patients had previously received checkpoint inhibitors. The dose-escalation cohort was around 84% male with a mean age of approximately 60 years, ranging from roughly 20 to 85. Three dose-escalation patients achieved partial responses, one with hepatocellular carcinoma and two with cutaneous melanoma. Intravenous ivuxolimab was administered to patients every 2 weeks at six dose levels: 0.01, 0.1, 0.3, 1.5, 3 and 10 mg/kg. Overall study outcomes, separate from this receptor: After ivuxolimab, CD8+ T cells had more expanded clones than CD4+ T cells on average. Low levels of normalized T-cell clonal expansion were also seen in some patients who did not respond. The antigen specificity of the peripheral T cells that underwent clonal expansion was not determined. Clonal expansion of both CD4+ and CD8+ blood T cells was observed from baseline to week 6 at doses 0.1 to 3.0 mg/kg. In the 0.1-3.0 mg/kg groups, partial responders had among the lowest normalized peripheral clonal expansion, particularly in CD8+ T cells.

Genomic DNA was extracted from sorted cells for sequencing of the TCRbeta CDR3 region. The immunoSEQ Assay was used for sequencing of TCRbeta CDR3 regions. Held by TCRdb, this immuneACCESS table contains in-frame sequences only and omits some clones. Under half of the omission traces to an unresolved V gene where checked; the cause of the rest is unknown. The sample table holds 20,000 to 25,000 clones, of which 70% to 90% were seen once. The top ten clones comprise about a quarter of the sample. Trimming costs V 6 bases and J 3 bases, and their ends lie 11 bases apart. The CDR3 goes from the cysteine to the phenylalanine over 13 residues. The retained sequence is limited to the CDR3, 39 bases, with the frame set at the first base. CDR1 is given as SGHTA and CDR2 as FQGTGA, both from the germline V gene.

The clonotype comes from an adult with an advanced solid tumor such as melanoma, head and neck, liver or kidney cancer. Recombination joined TRBV7-3 with TRBJ1-1; TRBD1 could be the D gene, as 5 bases match. Here the sequenced sample was CD4+ or CD8+ T cells sorted from blood, taken in a trial of the OX40 agonist ivuxolimab. The sequenced DNA is TGTGCCAGCAGAGGGGCGGGGGACACTGAAGCTTTCTTT. Its translation reads: CASRGAGDTEAFF.